What follows are 21 T cell receptor beta chains derived from one specimen sequenced in a study of glioma-infiltrating T cells after dendritic cell vaccination. Repertoires were generated with immunoSEQ multiplex PCR, while TCRdb's copy carries only in-frame clones and drops some. The sample consists of more than 30,000 clones, approximately 91% of them appearing once. The sample was blood, taken before dendritic cell vaccination. These receptors were taken from a human donor with glioblastoma.

The rearrangement joins TRBV30 to TRBJ2-1; D is possibly TRBD1 (6 bases). The V and J ends lost 3 bases and 4 bases respectively, with 7 bases between them. Germline loops: CDR1 GTSNPN, CDR2 SVGIG (reference sequence). The CDR3 is made up of 12 amino acids. CDR3 DNA: TGTGCCTGGAGAGGACAGTACAATGAGCAGTTCTTC. It encodes CAWRGQYNEQFF.

This clone was seen a single time. This chain links TRBV6-6 with TRBJ1-6, with 11 bases that match TRBD1. Germline V gene sequence: CDR1 MNHNY, CDR2 SVGAGI (reference sequence). V lost 5 bases, J lost 7 bases, and 1 base stayed unmatched. This CDR3 is 14 amino acids long. The CDR3 loop reads CASSRDRGNSPLHF. In DNA form, the CDR3 reads TGTGCCAGCAGTCGGGACAGGGGGAATTCACCCCTCCACTTT.

This chain connects TRBV11-2 to TRBJ2-1; 10 nucleotides agree with TRBD1. Germline V gives CDR1 SGHAT, CDR2 FQNNGV. V was clipped by 1 base and J by 16 bases; unmatched bases: 13. The CDR3 is 15 residues long. The CDR3 bases are TGTGCCAGCAGCTTAGGAAGGTCTGGTTGGGACAGGGGTTTCTTC. Amino acid sequence: CASSLGRSGWDRGFF. Supplemented by reference TRBV11-2 and TRBJ2-1, the full variable domain reads EAGVAQSPRYKIIEKRQSVAFWCNPISGHATLYWYQQILGQGPKLLIQFQNNGVVDDSQLPKDRFSAERLKGVDSTLKIQPAKLEDSAVYLCASSLGRSGWDRGFFGPGTRLTVL.

V usage is TRBV5-4 and J usage is TRBJ1-2; D gene uncertain. The V gene lost 8 bases and the J gene lost 2 bases, with 19 bases spanning the gap. CDR3 length: 15 amino acids. Germline CDR1 SGHNT, CDR2 YYREEE (reference sequence). CDR3: CASSNAAVVNYGYTF. The CDR3 DNA reads as TGTGCCAGTTCTAACGCGGCGGTGGTAAACTATGGCTACACCTTC.

This chain uses TRBV19 with TRBJ1-5; D gene uncertain. Trimming removed 1 base from V and 2 bases from J, with 12 bases in between. The CDR3 is made up of 16 amino acids. Germline values: CDR1 LNHDA, CDR2 SQIVND (reference sequence). The CDR3 sequence: CASSIGQYVGNQPQHF. For the CDR3, the DNA is TGTGCCAGTAGTATAGGACAATACGTGGGCAATCAGCCCCAGCATTTT.

V usage is TRBV20-1 and J usage is TRBJ2-7; 7 bases map to TRBD2. The germline gives CDR1 DFQATT, CDR2 SNEGSKA (reference sequence). CDR3 length: 11 amino acids. Losses at the gene ends were 6 bases for V and 6 bases for J; bases not matched to a gene: 5. CDR3 sequence reads: CSAAGLSEQYF. CDR3 nucleotide sequence: TGCAGTGCAGCGGGGCTATCCGAGCAGTACTTC.

The chain combines TRBV2 with TRBJ2-3; 11 bases are shared with TRBD2. From germline, CDR1 is SNHLY and CDR2 FYNNEI. Trimming removed 8 bases from V and 6 bases from J; junction bases left unmatched: 10. The CDR3 runs to 15 residues. CDR3 bases: TGTGCCAGCCGCACTACTAGCGGGGGTCAGGATACGCAGTATTTT. The encoded protein is CASRTTSGGQDTQYF.

This chain uses TRBV6-5 with TRBJ1-4; a weak D match, TRBD1 (5 bases). Trimming removed 6 bases at V and 2 bases at J, with 13 bases between. This CDR3 region has 15 residues. Germline loops: CDR1 MNHEY, CDR2 SVGAGI. This CDR3 is CASRIAGATNEKLFF. The CDR3 DNA reads TGTGCCAGCAGGATAGCTGGGGCCACTAATGAAAAACTGTTTTTT.

This sequence joins TRBV4-1 and TRBJ2-1; 9 bases agree with TRBD1. V was clipped by 4 bases and J by 4 bases; unmatched bases: 8. The germline V gene encodes CDR1 MGHRA and CDR2 YSYEKL. This CDR3 is 16 amino acids long. As DNA, the CDR3 is TGCGCCAGCAGCCGACCAGACAGGGGGACTTACAATGAGCAGTTCTTC. Translating it yields CASSRPDRGTYNEQFF.

V gene TRBV5-5 combines with J gene TRBJ1-6, with D possibly TRBD1 on 5 matching bases. Germline-derived CDR1 and CDR2 are SGHKS and YYEKEE (reference sequence). V lost 3 bases and J 17 bases, leaving 12 bases between the germline ends. CDR3 size: 11 residues. The CDR3, as DNA: TGTGCCAGCAGCTCGGACACCCGATTCCACTTT. This encodes CASSSDTRFHF.

The chain recombines TRBV6-1 with TRBJ2-5; 7 bases fit TRBD1. V gave up 0 bases and J gave up 5 bases; unmatched junction bases: 3. CDR3 length equals 14 residues. CDR1 is MNHNS, CDR2 SASEGT, per germline. The DNA for the CDR3 is TGTGCCAGCAGTGAAGCAGACAGGGAGGAGACCCAGTACTTC. This encodes CASSEADREETQYF.

The V gene is TRBV19, the J gene TRBJ1-2; 9 nucleotides match TRBD1. This CDR3 contains 14 residues. CDR1 and CDR2 (germline): LNHDA, SQIVND (reference sequence). V was pared by 3 bases and J by 5 bases, with 4 bases of the junction left unmatched. The CDR3 DNA is TGTGCCAGTAGTATCCGACAGGGGGAATATGGCTACACCTTC. It specifies CASSIRQGEYGYTF.

The chain combines TRBV5-3 with TRBJ2-5; D unclear. TRBV5-3 is an open reading frame, and its role is uncertain. The CDR3 loop spans 12 amino acids. V lost 4 bases and J 5 bases, leaving 9 bases between the germline ends. The CDR3, as DNA: TGTGCCAGAAGCCAGGCGTTGGAGACCCAGTACTTC. Residues: CARSQALETQYF.

This clone has only a few counts. J is TRBJ1-4 and V is TRBV6-6; a weak D match, TRBD1 (5 bases). V lost 6 bases to trimming and J lost 7 bases, with 21 bases between them. This CDR3 is 16 amino acids long. Germline V gives CDR1 MNHNY, CDR2 SVGAGI (reference sequence). The CDR3 sequence is CASSVQRGTQGEKLFF. DNA of the CDR3: TGTGCCAGCAGCGTGCAGCGGGGTACCCAGGGTGAAAAACTGTTTTTT.

The gene calls are TRBV7-9 and TRBJ2-1, with D maybe TRBD1 (5 bases). CDR1 SEHNR and CDR2 FQNEAQ come from the germline V gene (reference sequence). Trimming took 5 bases from V and 3 from J, leaving 8 bases between them. The length of the CDR3 is 13 residues. Here the CDR3 DNA reads TGTGCCAGCAGCCTCGACAGCTACAATGAGCAGTTCTTC. Amino acids: CASSLDSYNEQFF.

This chain links TRBV15 with TRBJ1-4; D is possibly TRBD1 (5 bases). This CDR3 is built from 16 residues. V was cut by 0 bases and J by 3 bases, with 11 bases left in between. Germline lookup yields CDR1 LNHNV and CDR2 YYDKDF (reference sequence). As DNA, the CDR3 is TGTGCCACCAGCAGAGACAGGGAGGTGGCTAATGAAAAACTGTTTTTT. It is translated as CATSRDREVANEKLFF.

The rearrangement uses TRBV7-2 and TRBJ1-6; 10 bases are shared with TRBD1. The V and J ends lost 4 bases and 6 bases, in that order; junction bases with no gene match: 3. Germline V CDR1 and CDR2: SGHTA, FQGNSA. The CDR3 has 15 residues. CDR3 nucleotide sequence: TGTGCCAGCAGCTCCGGACAGGGGGGTAATTCACCCCTCCACTTT. Protein sequence: CASSSGQGGNSPLHF. Supplemented by reference TRBV7-2 and TRBJ1-6, the full variable domain reads GAGVSQSPSNKVTEKGKDVELRCDPISGHTALYWYRQSLGQGLEFLIYFQGNSAPDKSGLPSDRFSAERTGGSVSTLTIQRTQQEDSAVYLCASSSGQGGNSPLHFGNGTRLTVT.

The chain uses TRBV5-4 and TRBJ2-1, with TRBD2 matching 14 bases. Germline assignment: CDR1 SGHNT and CDR2 YYREEE (reference sequence). The CDR3 length is 15 residues. Unmatched junction bases numbered 5, after V lost 4 bases and J lost 8 bases. In DNA, the CDR3 is TGTGCCAGCAGCCCTCGACTAGCGGGGGGGCATGAGCAGTTCTTC. Its translation is CASSPRLAGGHEQFF. The full variable domain, completed using reference TRBV5-4 and TRBJ2-1, is ETGVTQSPTHLIKTRGQQVTLRCSSQSGHNTVSWYQQALGQGPQFIFQYYREEENGRGNFPPRFSGLQFPNYSSELNVNALELDDSALYLCASSPRLAGGHEQFFGPGTRLTVL.

The CDR3 DNA sequence: TGTGCCAGCAGTTCCAGGGCACCTAATGAAAAACTGTTTTTT. It translates to CASSSRAPNEKLFF. The chain carries TRBV6-5 and TRBJ1-4, with D maybe TRBD1 (5 bases). Per the germline V gene, CDR1 is MNHEY and CDR2 is SVGAGI. With 4 bases removed from V and 3 bases from J, the gap between germline ends came to 9 bases. The CDR3 totals 14 residues.

The rearrangement links TRBV7-2 to TRBJ2-3; 11 positions match TRBD1. This CDR3 spans 14 amino acids. Germline CDR1 and CDR2: SGHTA and FQGNSA. V trimming: 5 bases; J trimming: 8 bases; junction bases outside the gene matches: 6. In nucleotides, the CDR3 is TGTGCCAGCAGCCGGGACAGGGGGGTGCGTACGCAGTATTTT. This gives the protein CASSRDRGVRTQYF.

The chain couples TRBV28 to TRBJ2-5; 9 bases are shared with TRBD2. Germline trimming cut 3 bases from V and 1 base from J; bases unmatched to any gene: 3. This CDR3 is 15 amino acids long. Germline V gene sequence: CDR1 MDHEN, CDR2 SYDVKM. CDR3 protein: CASSLPGLAQETQYF. For the CDR3, the DNA is TGTGCCAGCAGTTTGCCGGGACTAGCCCAAGAGACCCAGTACTTC.